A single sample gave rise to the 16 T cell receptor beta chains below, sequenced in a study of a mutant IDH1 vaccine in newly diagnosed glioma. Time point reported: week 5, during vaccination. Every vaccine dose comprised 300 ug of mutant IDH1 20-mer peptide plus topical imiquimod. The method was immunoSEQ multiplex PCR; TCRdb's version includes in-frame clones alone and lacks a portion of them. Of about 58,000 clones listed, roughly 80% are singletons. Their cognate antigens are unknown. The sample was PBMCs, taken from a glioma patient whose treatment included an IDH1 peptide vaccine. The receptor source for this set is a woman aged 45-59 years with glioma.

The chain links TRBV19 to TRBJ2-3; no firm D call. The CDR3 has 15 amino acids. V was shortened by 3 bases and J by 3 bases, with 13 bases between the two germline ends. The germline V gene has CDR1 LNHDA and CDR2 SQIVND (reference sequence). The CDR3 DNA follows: TGTGCCAGTAGTATGGAGCGCGGCACGACAGATACGCAGTATTTT. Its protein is CASSMERGTTDTQYF.

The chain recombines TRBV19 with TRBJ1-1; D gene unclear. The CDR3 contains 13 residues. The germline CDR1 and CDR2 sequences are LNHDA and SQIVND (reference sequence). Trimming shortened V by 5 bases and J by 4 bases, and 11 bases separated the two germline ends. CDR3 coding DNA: TGTGCCAGTAGTCTTAGGATTTTCACTGAAGCTTTCTTT. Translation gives CASSLRIFTEAFF.

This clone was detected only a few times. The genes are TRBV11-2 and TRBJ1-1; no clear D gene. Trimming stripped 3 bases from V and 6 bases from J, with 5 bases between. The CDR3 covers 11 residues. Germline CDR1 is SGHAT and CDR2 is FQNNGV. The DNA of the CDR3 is TGTGCCAGCAGCTTCGGGTCTGAAGCTTTCTTT. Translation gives CASSFGSEAFF.

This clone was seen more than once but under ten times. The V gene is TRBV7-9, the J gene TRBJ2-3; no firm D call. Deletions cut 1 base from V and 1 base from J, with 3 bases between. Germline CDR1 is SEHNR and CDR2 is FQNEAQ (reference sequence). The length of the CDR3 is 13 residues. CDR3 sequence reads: CASSLGGTDTQYF. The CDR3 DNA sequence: TGTGCCAGCAGCTTAGGGGGCACAGATACGCAGTATTTT.

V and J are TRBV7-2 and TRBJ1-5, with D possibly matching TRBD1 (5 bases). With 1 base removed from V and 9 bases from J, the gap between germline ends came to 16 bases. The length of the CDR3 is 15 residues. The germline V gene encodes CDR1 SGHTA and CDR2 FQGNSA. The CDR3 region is CASSLVALTGGPQHF. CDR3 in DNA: TGTGCCAGCAGCTTAGTAGCCCTCACCGGGGGGCCCCAGCATTTT. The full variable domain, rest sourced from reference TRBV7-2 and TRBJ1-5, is GAGVSQSPSNKVTEKGKDVELRCDPISGHTALYWYRQSLGQGLEFLIYFQGNSAPDKSGLPSDRFSAERTGGSVSTLTIQRTQQEDSAVYLCASSLVALTGGPQHFGDGTRLSIL.

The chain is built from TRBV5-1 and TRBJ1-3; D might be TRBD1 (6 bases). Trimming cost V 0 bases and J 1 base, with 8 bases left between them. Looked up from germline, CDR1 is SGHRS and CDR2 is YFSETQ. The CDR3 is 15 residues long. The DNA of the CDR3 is TGCGCCAGCAGCTTGGAGGGGACATCTGGAAACACCATATATTTT. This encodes CASSLEGTSGNTIYF.

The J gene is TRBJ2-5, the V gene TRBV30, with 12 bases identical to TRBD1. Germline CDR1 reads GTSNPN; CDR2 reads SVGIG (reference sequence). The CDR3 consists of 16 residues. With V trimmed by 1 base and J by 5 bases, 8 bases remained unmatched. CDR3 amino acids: CAWSGPGTGGRETQYF. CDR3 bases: TGTGCCTGGAGTGGTCCCGGGACAGGGGGCCGGGAGACCCAGTACTTC.

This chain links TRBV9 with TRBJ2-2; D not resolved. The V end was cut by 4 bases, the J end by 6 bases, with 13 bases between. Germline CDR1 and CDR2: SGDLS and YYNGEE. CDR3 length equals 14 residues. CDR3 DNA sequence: TGTGCCAGCAGCCCCTCGGGTACCTCCGGGGAGCTGTTTTTT. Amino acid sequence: CASSPSGTSGELFF.

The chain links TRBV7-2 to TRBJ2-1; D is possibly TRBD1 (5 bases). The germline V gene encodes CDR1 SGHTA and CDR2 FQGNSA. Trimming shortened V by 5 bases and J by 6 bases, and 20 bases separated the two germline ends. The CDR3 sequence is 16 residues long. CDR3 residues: CASSLVDTTTPNEQFF. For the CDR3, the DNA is TGTGCCAGCAGCCTAGTGGACACAACAACTCCCAATGAGCAGTTCTTC.

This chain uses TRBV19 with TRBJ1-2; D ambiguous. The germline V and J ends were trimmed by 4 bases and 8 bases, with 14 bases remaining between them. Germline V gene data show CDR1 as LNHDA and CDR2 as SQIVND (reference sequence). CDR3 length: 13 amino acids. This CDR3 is CASSTRSNGGYTF. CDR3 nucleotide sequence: TGTGCCAGTAGTACACGGTCTAACGGGGGCTACACCTTC.

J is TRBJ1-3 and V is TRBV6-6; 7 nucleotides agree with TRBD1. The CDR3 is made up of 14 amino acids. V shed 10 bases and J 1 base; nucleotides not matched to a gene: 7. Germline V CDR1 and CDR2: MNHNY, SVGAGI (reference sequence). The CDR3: CATFLGQSGNTIYF. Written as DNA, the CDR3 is TGTGCCACCTTCTTGGGACAGTCTGGAAACACCATATATTTT.

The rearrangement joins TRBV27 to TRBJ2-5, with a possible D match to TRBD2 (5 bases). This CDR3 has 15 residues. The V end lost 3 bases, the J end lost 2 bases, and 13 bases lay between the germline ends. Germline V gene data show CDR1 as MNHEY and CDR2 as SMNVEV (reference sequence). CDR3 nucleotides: TGTGCCAGCAGTTTCGGGGTAAAAGGGCAAGAGACCCAGTACTTC. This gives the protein CASSFGVKGQETQYF.

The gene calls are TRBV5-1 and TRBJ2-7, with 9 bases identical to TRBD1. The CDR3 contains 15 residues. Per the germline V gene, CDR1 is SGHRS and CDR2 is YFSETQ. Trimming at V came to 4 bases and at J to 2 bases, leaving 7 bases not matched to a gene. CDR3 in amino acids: CASSPRTGDPYEQYF. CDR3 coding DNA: TGCGCCAGCAGCCCCAGGACAGGGGACCCCTACGAGCAGTACTTC.

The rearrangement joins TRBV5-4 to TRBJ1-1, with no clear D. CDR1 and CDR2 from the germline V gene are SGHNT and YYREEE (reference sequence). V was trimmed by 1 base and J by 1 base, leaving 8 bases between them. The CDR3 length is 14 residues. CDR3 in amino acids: CASSLRVENTEAFF. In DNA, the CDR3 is TGTGCCAGCAGCTTGAGGGTGGAGAACACTGAAGCTTTCTTT.

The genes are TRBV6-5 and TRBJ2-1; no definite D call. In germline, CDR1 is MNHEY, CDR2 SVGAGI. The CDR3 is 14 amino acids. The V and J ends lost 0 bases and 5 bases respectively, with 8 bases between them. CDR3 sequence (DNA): TGTGCCAGCAGTTACTCATGGGGTGACAATGAGCAGTTCTTC. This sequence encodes CASSYSWGDNEQFF.

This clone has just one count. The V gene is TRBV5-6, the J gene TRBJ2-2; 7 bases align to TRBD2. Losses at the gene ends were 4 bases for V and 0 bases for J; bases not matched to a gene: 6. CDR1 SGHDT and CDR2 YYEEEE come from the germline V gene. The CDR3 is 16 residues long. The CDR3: CASSHPSGSNTGELFF. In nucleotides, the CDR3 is TGTGCCAGCAGCCACCCTAGCGGATCGAACACCGGGGAGCTGTTTTTT.